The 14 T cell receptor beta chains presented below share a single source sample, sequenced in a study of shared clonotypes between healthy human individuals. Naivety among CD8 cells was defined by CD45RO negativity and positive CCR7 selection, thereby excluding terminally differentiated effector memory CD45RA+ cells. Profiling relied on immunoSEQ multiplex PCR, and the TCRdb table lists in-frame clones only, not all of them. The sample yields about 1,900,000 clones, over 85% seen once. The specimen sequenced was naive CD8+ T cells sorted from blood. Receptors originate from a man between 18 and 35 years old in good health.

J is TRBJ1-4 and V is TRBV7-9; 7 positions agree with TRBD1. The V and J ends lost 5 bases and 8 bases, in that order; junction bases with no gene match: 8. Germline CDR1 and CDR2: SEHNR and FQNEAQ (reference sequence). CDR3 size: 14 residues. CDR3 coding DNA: TGTGCCAGCAGCCACCCTGCCAGGGGGGAAAAACTGTTTTTT. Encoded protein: CASSHPARGEKLFF. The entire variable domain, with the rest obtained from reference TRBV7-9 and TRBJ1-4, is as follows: DTGVSQNPRHKITKRGQNVTFRCDPISEHNRLYWYRQTLGQGPEFLTYFQNEAQLEKSRLLSDRFSAERPKGSFSTLEIQRTEQGDSAMYLCASSHPARGEKLFFGSGTQLSVL.

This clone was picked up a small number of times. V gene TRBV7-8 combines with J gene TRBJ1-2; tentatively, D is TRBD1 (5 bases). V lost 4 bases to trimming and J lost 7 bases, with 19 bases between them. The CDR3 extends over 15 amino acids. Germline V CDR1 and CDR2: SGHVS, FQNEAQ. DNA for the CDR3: TGTGCCAGCAGCTCCCTGGCCCAGGGTACGGCTGGCTACACCTTC. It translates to CASSSLAQGTAGYTF.

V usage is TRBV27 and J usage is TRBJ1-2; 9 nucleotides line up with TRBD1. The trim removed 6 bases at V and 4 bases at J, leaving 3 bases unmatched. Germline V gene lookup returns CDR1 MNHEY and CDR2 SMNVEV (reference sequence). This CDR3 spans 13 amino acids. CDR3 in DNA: TGTGCCAGCAGCGGGACAGGGACCTATGGCTACACCTTC. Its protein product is CASSGTGTYGYTF.

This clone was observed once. The CDR3 region has the DNA TGTGCCAGCAGCTTAGCGCCCAGCGGTAGCTCCTACAATGAGCAGTTCTTC. Amino acid sequence: CASSLAPSGSSYNEQFF. V is TRBV7-6 and J is TRBJ2-1, with a possible D match to TRBD2 (5 bases). CDR1 is SGHVS and CDR2 is FNYEAQ in the germline V gene. The CDR3 loop spans 17 amino acids. Trimming stripped 0 bases from V and 0 bases from J, with 12 bases between.

CDR3 coding DNA: TGTGCCAGCAGTTTATACTCAAGCGGGCTCGGGACAGAGAATTCACCCCTCCACTTT. Residues: CASSLYSSGLGTENSPLHF. This rearrangement joins TRBV27 to TRBJ1-6, with 7 bases that match TRBD1. Germline lookup yields CDR1 MNHEY and CDR2 SMNVEV (reference sequence). The junction had 16 bases not matched to a gene; V was cut back by 1 base and J by 7 bases. The length of the CDR3 is 19 residues.

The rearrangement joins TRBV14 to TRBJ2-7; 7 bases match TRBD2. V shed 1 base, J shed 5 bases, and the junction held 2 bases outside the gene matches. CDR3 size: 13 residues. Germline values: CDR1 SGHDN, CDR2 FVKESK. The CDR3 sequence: CASSQVGTNEQYF. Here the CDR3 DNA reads TGTGCCAGCAGCCAAGTTGGGACTAACGAGCAGTACTTC.

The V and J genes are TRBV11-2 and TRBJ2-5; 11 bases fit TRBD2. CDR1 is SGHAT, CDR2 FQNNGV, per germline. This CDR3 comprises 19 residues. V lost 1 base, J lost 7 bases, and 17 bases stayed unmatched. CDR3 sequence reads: CASSLGASGLAALFSTQYF. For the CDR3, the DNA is TGTGCCAGCAGCTTAGGCGCATCGGGACTAGCGGCCCTCTTTTCGACCCAGTACTTC.

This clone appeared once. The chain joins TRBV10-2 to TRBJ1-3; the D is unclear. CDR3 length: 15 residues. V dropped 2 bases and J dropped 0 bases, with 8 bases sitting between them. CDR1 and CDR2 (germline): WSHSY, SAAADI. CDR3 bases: TGCGCCAGCAGTGAGGTGGGCAGCTCTGGAAACACCATATATTTT. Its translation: CASSEVGSSGNTIYF.

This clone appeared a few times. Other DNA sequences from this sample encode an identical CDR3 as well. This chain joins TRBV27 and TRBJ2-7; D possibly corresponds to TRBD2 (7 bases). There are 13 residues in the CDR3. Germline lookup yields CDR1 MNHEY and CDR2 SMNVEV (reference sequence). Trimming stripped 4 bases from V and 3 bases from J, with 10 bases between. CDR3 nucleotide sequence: TGTGCCAGCAGTTACAGGGAGGGCTACGAGCAGTACTTC. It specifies CASSYREGYEQYF.

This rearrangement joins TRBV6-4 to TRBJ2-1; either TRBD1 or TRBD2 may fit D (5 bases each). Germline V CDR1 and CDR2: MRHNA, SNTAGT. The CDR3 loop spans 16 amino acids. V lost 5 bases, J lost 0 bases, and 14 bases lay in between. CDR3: CASSLSWGSSYNEQFF. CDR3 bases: TGTGCCAGCAGTCTCAGTTGGGGGAGCTCCTACAATGAGCAGTTCTTC.

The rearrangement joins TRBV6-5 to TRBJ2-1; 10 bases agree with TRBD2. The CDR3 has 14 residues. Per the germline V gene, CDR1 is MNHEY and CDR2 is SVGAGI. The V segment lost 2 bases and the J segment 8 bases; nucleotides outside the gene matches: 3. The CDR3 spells CASSYGTSVDEQFF. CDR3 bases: TGTGCCAGCAGTTACGGGACTAGCGTGGATGAGCAGTTCTTC.

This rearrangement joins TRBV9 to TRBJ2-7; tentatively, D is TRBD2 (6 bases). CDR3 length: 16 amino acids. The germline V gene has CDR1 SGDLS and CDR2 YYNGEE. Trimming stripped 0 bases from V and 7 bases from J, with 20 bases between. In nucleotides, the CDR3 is TGTGCCAGCAGCGTAGAGCAAGGAGGGCCTTTAGGGGAGCAGTACTTC. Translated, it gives CASSVEQGGPLGEQYF. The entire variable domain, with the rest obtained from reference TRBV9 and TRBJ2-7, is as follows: DSGVTQTPKHLITATGQRVTLRCSPRSGDLSVYWYQQSLDQGLQFLIQYYNGEERAKGNILERFSAQQFPDLHSELNLSSLELGDSALYFCASSVEQGGPLGEQYFGPGTRLTVT.

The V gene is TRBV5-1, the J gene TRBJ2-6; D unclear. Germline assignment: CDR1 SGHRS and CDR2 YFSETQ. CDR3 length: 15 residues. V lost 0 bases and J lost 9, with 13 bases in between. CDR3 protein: CASSLAGLFDNVLTF. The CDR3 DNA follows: TGCGCCAGCAGCTTGGCCGGGCTTTTCGACAACGTCCTGACTTTC.

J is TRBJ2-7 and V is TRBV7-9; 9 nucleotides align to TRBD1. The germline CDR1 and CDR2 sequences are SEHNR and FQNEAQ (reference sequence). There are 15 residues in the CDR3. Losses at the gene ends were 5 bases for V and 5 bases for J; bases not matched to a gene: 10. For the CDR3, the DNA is TGTGCCAGCAGCCCCCGGACAGGGGTGTCGGACGAGCAGTACTTC. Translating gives CASSPRTGVSDEQYF. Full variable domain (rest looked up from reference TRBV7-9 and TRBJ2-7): DTGVSQNPRHKITKRGQNVTFRCDPISEHNRLYWYRQTLGQGPEFLTYFQNEAQLEKSRLLSDRFSAERPKGSFSTLEIQRTEQGDSAMYLCASSPRTGVSDEQYFGPGTRLTVT.